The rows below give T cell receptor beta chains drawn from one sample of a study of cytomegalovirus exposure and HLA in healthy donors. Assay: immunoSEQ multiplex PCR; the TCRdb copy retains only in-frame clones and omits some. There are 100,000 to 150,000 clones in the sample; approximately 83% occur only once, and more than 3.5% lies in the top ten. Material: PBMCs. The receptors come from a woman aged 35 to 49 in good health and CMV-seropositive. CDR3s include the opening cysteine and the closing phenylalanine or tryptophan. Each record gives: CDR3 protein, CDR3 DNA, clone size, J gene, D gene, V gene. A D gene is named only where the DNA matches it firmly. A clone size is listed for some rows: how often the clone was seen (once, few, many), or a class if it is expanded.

cdr3_aa: CASSQDGGIYEQYF; cdr3_nt: TGTGCCAGCAGCCAAGATGGCGGGATCTACGAGCAGTACTTC; clone_size: .; j_call: TRBJ2-7; d_call: .; v_call: TRBV14
cdr3_aa: CASSPTGLFPYEQYF; cdr3_nt: TGTGCCAGCAGTCCGACAGGGCTGTTTCCCTACGAGCAGTACTTC; clone_size: .; j_call: TRBJ2-7; d_call: TRBD1; v_call: TRBV28
cdr3_aa: CASSSGLAGLEQYF; cdr3_nt: TGCGCCAGCAGCTCAGGACTAGCGGGCCTCGAGCAGTACTTC; clone_size: .; j_call: TRBJ2-7; d_call: TRBD2; v_call: TRBV5-1
cdr3_aa: CASSIVRLTVTGELFF; cdr3_nt: TGTGCCAGTAGTATAGTCAGGTTGACCGTCACCGGGGAGCTGTTTTTT; clone_size: .; j_call: TRBJ2-2; d_call: .; v_call: TRBV19
cdr3_aa: CASSLTPFGPETQYF; cdr3_nt: TGTGCCAGCAGTTTAACCCCGTTTGGCCCGGAGACCCAGTACTTC; clone_size: .; j_call: TRBJ2-5; d_call: .; v_call: TRBV28
cdr3_aa: CASLGLAYEQFF; cdr3_nt: TGTGCCAGCCTGGGACTAGCCTATGAGCAGTTCTTC; clone_size: .; j_call: TRBJ2-1; d_call: TRBD2; v_call: TRBV25-1
cdr3_aa: CASSLERTGSGNTIYF; cdr3_nt: TGCGCCAGCAGCTTGGAACGGACAGGCTCTGGAAACACCATATATTTT; clone_size: .; j_call: TRBJ1-3; d_call: TRBD1; v_call: TRBV5-1
cdr3_aa: CASNSGGNTGELFF; cdr3_nt: TGTGCCAGCAACTCCGGGGGGAACACCGGGGAGCTGTTTTTT; clone_size: once; j_call: TRBJ2-2; d_call: .; v_call: TRBV6-5
cdr3_aa: CASSARDFDTQYF; cdr3_nt: TGTGCCAGCAGCGCAAGGGACTTCGATACGCAGTATTTT; clone_size: .; j_call: TRBJ2-3; d_call: .; v_call: TRBV7-3
cdr3_aa: CASSTPSGTGEETQYF; cdr3_nt: TGTGCCAGCAGCACGCCCTCCGGGACAGGGGAAGAGACCCAGTACTTC; clone_size: .; j_call: TRBJ2-5; d_call: .; v_call: TRBV21-1
cdr3_aa: CASSFLISDTEAFF; cdr3_nt: TGTGCCAGCAGTTTTTTGATTTCGGACACTGAAGCTTTCTTT; clone_size: .; j_call: TRBJ1-1; d_call: .; v_call: TRBV28
cdr3_aa: CASSLTHNNEQFF; cdr3_nt: TGTGCCAGCAGCTTGACACATAACAATGAGCAGTTCTTC; clone_size: .; j_call: TRBJ2-1; d_call: .; v_call: TRBV7-6
cdr3_aa: CASSLIRGTDTQYF; cdr3_nt: TGTGCCAGCAGCTTAATTAGAGGCACAGATACGCAGTATTTT; clone_size: .; j_call: TRBJ2-3; d_call: .; v_call: TRBV11-2
cdr3_aa: CASSFTGFGTGELFF; cdr3_nt: TGTGCCAGCAGCTTTACAGGTTTTGGAACCGGGGAGCTGTTTTTT; clone_size: .; j_call: TRBJ2-2; d_call: .; v_call: TRBV11-2